This TCR beta chain was documented in a study of post-analysis software for immune sequencing data. Study overall: The study covered relapsing-remitting, secondary progressive and progressive-relapsing courses of multiple sclerosis. Study outcomes and limitations: Comparison of patients with controls showed five TRBV segments more frequent in patients, TRBV5-6, TRBV5-1 and TRBV20-1 among them.

Libraries were made from TCR beta cDNA, and they carried unique molecular identifiers. Input amounts of 1 to 10 million T cells were used. These gave approximately 500,000 cDNA molecules, so each molecule approximated one T cell. Each CDR3 protein gets one entry after TCRdb re-called the PCR reads with MiXCR. The sample consists of 600,000 to 750,000 distinct CDR3 sequences, over 45% of them appearing once. A remark on this clonotype: What it binds is not known. An end of the junction does not agree with germline; a read error may underlie this.

Germline V CDR1 and CDR2: MDHEN, SYDVKM. The CDR3 is 15 amino acids. This chain joins TRBV28 and TRBJ2-3; a weak D match, TRBD1 (5 bases). Sequencing was done on a sample of blood. The receptor was derived from a girl aged 2 to 9 with multiple sclerosis. The CDR3 DNA sequence: TGTGCCGGCAGGCCCCCAGGGCTGAGCACAGATACGCAGTATTTT. Translating gives CAGRPPGLSTDTQYF.